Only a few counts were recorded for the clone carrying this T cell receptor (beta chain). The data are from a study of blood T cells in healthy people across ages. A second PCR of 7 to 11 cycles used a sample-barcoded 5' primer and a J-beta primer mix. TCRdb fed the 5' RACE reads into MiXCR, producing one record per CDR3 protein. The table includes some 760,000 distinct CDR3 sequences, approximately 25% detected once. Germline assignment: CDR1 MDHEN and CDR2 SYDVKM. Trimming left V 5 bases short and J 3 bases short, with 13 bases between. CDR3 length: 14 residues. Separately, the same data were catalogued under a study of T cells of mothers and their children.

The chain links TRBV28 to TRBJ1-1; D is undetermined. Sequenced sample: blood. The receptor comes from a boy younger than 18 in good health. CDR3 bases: TGTGCCAGCAGTCCCGTCGACACACACACTGAAGCTTTCTTT. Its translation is CASSPVDTHTEAFF.